A selection of T cell receptor beta chains follows, all from one sample in a study of PD-1 blockade in classical Hodgkin lymphoma. TCRdb's copy holds only in-frame clones and misses some; the assay was immunoSEQ multiplex PCR. The table lists over 60,000 clones, 91% of them singletons. Specimen: peripheral blood mononuclear cells (PBMCs), collected before the fourth cycle of nivolumab. The receptors here all came from a human donor with classical Hodgkin lymphoma. Each CDR3 is given with its conserved first and last residue. Fields, in order: clone size, D gene, V gene, J gene, CDR3 protein, CDR3 DNA. D genes are given only for firm matches. Rows give clone size only sometimes, using once, few, many, or a class for an expanded clone.

abundance: .
d_gene: TRBD2
v_gene: TRBV10-3
j_gene: TRBJ2-2
CDR3aa: CAISAFSGGLNTGELFF
CDR3nt: TGTGCCATCAGTGCCTTCAGCGGGGGGCTGAACACCGGGGAGCTGTTTTTT

abundance: .
d_gene: .
v_gene: TRBV11-2
j_gene: TRBJ2-1
CDR3aa: CASSGRGSYNEQFF
CDR3nt: TGTGCCAGCAGCGGGCGGGGCTCCTACAATGAGCAGTTCTTC

abundance: .
d_gene: .
v_gene: TRBV27
j_gene: TRBJ2-7
CDR3aa: CASSFGWANLYEQYF
CDR3nt: TGTGCCAGCAGTTTCGGGTGGGCCAACCTCTACGAGCAGTACTTC

abundance: .
d_gene: .
v_gene: TRBV27
j_gene: TRBJ2-4
CDR3aa: CASSLRGLAKNIQYF
CDR3nt: TGTGCCAGCAGTTTAAGAGGTCTAGCCAAAAACATTCAGTACTTC

abundance: .
d_gene: .
v_gene: TRBV9
j_gene: TRBJ2-3
CDR3aa: CASSGGDTQYF
CDR3nt: TGTGCCAGCAGCGGCGGAGATACGCAGTATTTT

abundance: .
d_gene: .
v_gene: TRBV5-5
j_gene: TRBJ1-5
CDR3aa: CASSRQAHQPQHF
CDR3nt: TGTGCCAGCAGCCGACAGGCCCATCAGCCCCAGCATTTT

abundance: .
d_gene: .
v_gene: TRBV19
j_gene: TRBJ1-2
CDR3aa: CASSIDGPANYGYTF
CDR3nt: TGTGCCAGTAGTATAGATGGGCCAGCAAACTATGGCTACACCTTC

abundance: .
d_gene: .
v_gene: TRBV2
j_gene: TRBJ1-2
CDR3aa: CASSEASVGGARGYGYTF
CDR3nt: TGTGCCAGCAGTGAAGCCAGCGTTGGGGGGGCCCGGGGCTATGGCTACACCTTC

abundance: .
d_gene: .
v_gene: TRBV4-1
j_gene: TRBJ2-7
CDR3aa: CASSGASYEQYF
CDR3nt: TGCGCCAGCAGCGGAGCCTCCTACGAGCAGTACTTC

abundance: .
d_gene: TRBD2
v_gene: TRBV10-3
j_gene: TRBJ2-7
CDR3aa: CAISDRLGRDGESYEQYF
CDR3nt: TGTGCCATCAGTGATCGGCTAGGGAGGGACGGGGAGTCCTACGAGCAGTACTTC

abundance: .
d_gene: .
v_gene: TRBV28
j_gene: TRBJ1-2
CDR3aa: CASRLPQGYGYTF
CDR3nt: TGTGCCAGCAGGCTCCCTCAGGGCTATGGCTACACCTTC

abundance: .
d_gene: .
v_gene: TRBV7-8
j_gene: TRBJ2-7
CDR3aa: CASSRGYEQYF
CDR3nt: TGTGCCAGCAGCCGAGGTTACGAGCAGTACTTC

abundance: .
d_gene: TRBD2
v_gene: TRBV19
j_gene: TRBJ2-1
CDR3aa: CASSIRASGGYEQFF
CDR3nt: TGTGCCAGTAGTATACGGGCTAGCGGGGGTTATGAGCAGTTCTTC

abundance: .
d_gene: .
v_gene: TRBV12-1
j_gene: TRBJ2-1
CDR3aa: CASSFPEQFF
CDR3nt: TGTGCCAGCAGCTTTCCTGAGCAGTTCTTC

abundance: .
d_gene: .
v_gene: TRBV11-2
j_gene: TRBJ2-7
CDR3aa: CASSQGYTYEQYF
CDR3nt: TGTGCCAGCAGCCAGGGTTACACCTACGAGCAGTACTTC

abundance: .
d_gene: TRBD2
v_gene: TRBV18
j_gene: TRBJ2-5
CDR3aa: CASSPTASGGALETQYF
CDR3nt: TGTGCCAGCTCACCAACGGCTAGCGGGGGGGCTTTGGAGACCCAGTACTTC

abundance: few
d_gene: TRBD1
v_gene: TRBV6-8
j_gene: TRBJ1-2
CDR3aa: CASSYTPGGFYGYTF
CDR3nt: TGTGCCAGCAGTTACACTCCAGGGGGCTTCTATGGCTACACCTTC

abundance: .
d_gene: .
v_gene: TRBV27
j_gene: TRBJ1-6
CDR3aa: CASSLGPANNSPLHF
CDR3nt: TGTGCCAGCAGTTTGGGTCCCGCCAATAATTCACCCCTCCACTTT

abundance: .
d_gene: .
v_gene: TRBV11-3
j_gene: TRBJ2-7
CDR3aa: CASSLDGYEQYF
CDR3nt: TGTGCCAGCAGCTTAGACGGCTACGAGCAGTACTTC

abundance: .
d_gene: .
v_gene: TRBV4-1
j_gene: TRBJ1-6
CDR3aa: CASSQGVLISSYNSPLHF
CDR3nt: TGCGCCAGCAGCCAAGGGGTTCTCATTAGCTCCTATAATTCACCCCTCCACTTT

abundance: .
d_gene: .
v_gene: TRBV7-3
j_gene: TRBJ1-1
CDR3aa: CASSSHLGTEAFF
CDR3nt: TGTGCCAGCAGCTCCCACTTAGGAACTGAAGCTTTCTTT

abundance: once
d_gene: .
v_gene: TRBV6-1
j_gene: TRBJ2-7
CDR3aa: CASSEENLGGYEQYF
CDR3nt: TGTGCCAGCAGTGAAGAGAACCTCGGGGGCTACGAGCAGTACTTC

abundance: .
d_gene: .
v_gene: TRBV29-1
j_gene: TRBJ2-1
CDR3aa: CSVTGGSYNEQFF
CDR3nt: TGCAGCGTGACCGGGGGATCCTACAATGAGCAGTTCTTC

abundance: .
d_gene: .
v_gene: TRBV19
j_gene: TRBJ1-1
CDR3aa: CASSTQTGAKAFF
CDR3nt: TGTGCCAGTAGTACGCAGACAGGAGCGAAAGCTTTCTTT

abundance: .
d_gene: .
v_gene: TRBV6-1
j_gene: TRBJ2-7
CDR3aa: CASSEWGFGTYEQYF
CDR3nt: TGTGCCAGCAGTGAATGGGGGTTTGGGACCTACGAGCAGTACTTC

abundance: .
d_gene: .
v_gene: TRBV27
j_gene: TRBJ1-3
CDR3aa: CASWGRPGNTIYF
CDR3nt: TGTGCCAGTTGGGGCCGGCCCGGAAACACCATATATTTT

abundance: .
d_gene: .
v_gene: TRBV11-2
j_gene: TRBJ1-5
CDR3aa: CASSQGVSNQPQHF
CDR3nt: TGTGCCAGCAGTCAGGGTGTTAGCAATCAGCCCCAGCATTTT

abundance: .
d_gene: .
v_gene: TRBV5-3
j_gene: TRBJ2-7
CDR3aa: CARSLVVGGYTSYEQYF
CDR3nt: TGTGCCAGAAGCTTGGTAGTTGGGGGGTATACATCCTACGAGCAGTACTTC

abundance: .
d_gene: .
v_gene: TRBV6-5
j_gene: TRBJ1-1
CDR3aa: CASSYSILNTEAFF
CDR3nt: TGTGCCAGCAGTTACTCGATCTTGAACACTGAAGCTTTCTTT

abundance: .
d_gene: .
v_gene: TRBV27
j_gene: TRBJ2-1
CDR3aa: CASSLWPQGSYNEQFF
CDR3nt: TGTGCCAGCAGTTTATGGCCCCAAGGGTCCTACAATGAGCAGTTCTTC

abundance: .
d_gene: .
v_gene: TRBV2
j_gene: TRBJ2-1
CDR3aa: CASSEGRYSYNEQFF
CDR3nt: TGTGCCAGCAGTGAGGGCAGGTACTCCTACAATGAGCAGTTCTTC

abundance: .
d_gene: TRBD1
v_gene: TRBV6-5
j_gene: TRBJ2-1
CDR3aa: CASSRQGGFNNEQFF
CDR3nt: TGTGCCAGCAGTCGACAGGGTGGATTTAACAATGAGCAGTTCTTC

abundance: .
d_gene: .
v_gene: TRBV2
j_gene: TRBJ2-5
CDR3aa: CASSELEETQYF
CDR3nt: TGTGCCAGCAGTGAGCTGGAGGAGACCCAGTACTTC

abundance: .
d_gene: .
v_gene: TRBV7-8
j_gene: TRBJ2-4
CDR3aa: CASSGDFKNIQYF
CDR3nt: TGTGCCAGCTCCGGGGATTTTAAAAACATTCAGTACTTC

abundance: .
d_gene: .
v_gene: TRBV19
j_gene: TRBJ2-3
CDR3aa: CASNYGPADTQYF
CDR3nt: TGTGCCAGTAACTACGGCCCCGCAGATACGCAGTATTTT

abundance: .
d_gene: .
v_gene: TRBV7-6
j_gene: TRBJ2-7
CDR3aa: CASSLLRAGEVSTYEQYF
CDR3nt: TGTGCCAGCAGTCTACTGCGAGCAGGGGAGGTCTCCACCTACGAGCAGTACTTC

abundance: .
d_gene: TRBD1
v_gene: TRBV18
j_gene: TRBJ2-7
CDR3aa: CASSPAQGAPYEQYF
CDR3nt: TGTGCCAGCTCACCAGCACAGGGGGCACCCTACGAGCAGTACTTC

abundance: .
d_gene: TRBD2
v_gene: TRBV7-9
j_gene: TRBJ2-7
CDR3aa: CASSYGLAGNEQYF
CDR3nt: TGTGCCAGCAGCTACGGACTAGCGGGGAACGAGCAGTACTTC

abundance: few
d_gene: .
v_gene: TRBV10-1
j_gene: TRBJ1-5
CDR3aa: CASSESMGQPQHF
CDR3nt: TGCGCCAGCAGTGAGTCGATGGGTCAGCCCCAGCATTTT

abundance: .
d_gene: .
v_gene: TRBV5-4
j_gene: TRBJ1-2
CDR3aa: CASSLDPRLSGYTF
CDR3nt: TGTGCCAGCAGTCTAGATCCCCGGTTGAGTGGCTACACCTTC

abundance: .
d_gene: .
v_gene: TRBV10-3
j_gene: TRBJ1-4
CDR3aa: CAISDPRAGANEKLFF
CDR3nt: TGTGCCATCAGTGATCCCAGGGCGGGGGCTAATGAAAAACTGTTTTTT

abundance: .
d_gene: .
v_gene: TRBV7-2
j_gene: TRBJ1-5
CDR3aa: CASSPLPGEPQHF
CDR3nt: TGTGCCAGCAGCCCCCTACCAGGGGAGCCCCAGCATTTT

abundance: .
d_gene: .
v_gene: TRBV7-2
j_gene: TRBJ1-1
CDR3aa: CASSLTTNTEAFF
CDR3nt: TGTGCCAGCAGCTTAACAACGAACACTGAAGCTTTCTTT

abundance: .
d_gene: .
v_gene: TRBV19
j_gene: TRBJ2-3
CDR3aa: CASRPRGVSSDTQYF
CDR3nt: TGTGCCAGTAGGCCCCGCGGGGTCAGCTCAGATACGCAGTATTTT

abundance: .
d_gene: TRBD1
v_gene: TRBV2
j_gene: TRBJ2-3
CDR3aa: CASRPGQGTDTQYF
CDR3nt: TGTGCCAGCAGGCCCGGACAGGGCACAGATACGCAGTATTTT

abundance: .
d_gene: TRBD1
v_gene: TRBV14
j_gene: TRBJ1-2
CDR3aa: CASSQGQGYGYTF
CDR3nt: TGTGCCAGCAGCCAAGGACAGGGCTATGGCTACACCTTC

abundance: .
d_gene: .
v_gene: TRBV27
j_gene: TRBJ2-7
CDR3aa: CASSLLDGEQYF
CDR3nt: TGTGCCAGCAGTTTATTGGACGGCGAGCAGTACTTC

abundance: .
d_gene: .
v_gene: TRBV4-1
j_gene: TRBJ1-5
CDR3aa: CASSQDRFGGQPQHF
CDR3nt: TGCGCCAGCAGCCAAGATCGTTTCGGAGGGCAGCCCCAGCATTTT

abundance: .
d_gene: .
v_gene: TRBV14
j_gene: TRBJ2-5
CDR3aa: CASSQNQETQYF
CDR3nt: TGTGCCAGCAGCCAGAATCAAGAGACCCAGTACTTC

abundance: .
d_gene: .
v_gene: TRBV9
j_gene: TRBJ1-2
CDR3aa: CASSATGSNYGYTF
CDR3nt: TGTGCCAGCAGCGCTACCGGGAGTAACTATGGCTACACCTTC

abundance: .
d_gene: .
v_gene: TRBV14
j_gene: TRBJ2-2
CDR3aa: CASTTGNGELFF
CDR3nt: TGTGCCAGCACTACAGGGAACGGGGAGCTGTTTTTT

abundance: .
d_gene: .
v_gene: TRBV27
j_gene: TRBJ2-1
CDR3aa: CASSGLRGKQFF
CDR3nt: TGTGCCAGCAGTGGCCTTAGAGGAAAGCAGTTCTTC

abundance: .
d_gene: .
v_gene: TRBV4-2
j_gene: TRBJ2-1
CDR3aa: CASSRGGDTNEQFF
CDR3nt: TGTGCCAGCAGCCGGGGCGGGGATACAAATGAGCAGTTCTTC

abundance: .
d_gene: TRBD2
v_gene: TRBV6-5
j_gene: TRBJ2-3
CDR3aa: CASSYSSGGVGDTQYF
CDR3nt: TGTGCCAGCAGTTACTCTAGCGGGGGGGTTGGAGATACGCAGTATTTT

abundance: .
d_gene: .
v_gene: TRBV13
j_gene: TRBJ2-7
CDR3aa: CASSPMGFYEQYF
CDR3nt: TGTGCCAGCAGCCCGATGGGATTTTACGAGCAGTACTTC

abundance: once
d_gene: TRBD2
v_gene: TRBV27
j_gene: TRBJ2-5
CDR3aa: CASSPGRGEAQYF
CDR3nt: TGTGCCAGCAGCCCCGGGCGGGGGGAGGCCCAGTACTTC

abundance: .
d_gene: .
v_gene: TRBV5-1
j_gene: TRBJ1-5
CDR3aa: CASSSTGNSNQPQHF
CDR3nt: TGCGCCAGCAGCTCGACAGGAAATAGCAATCAGCCCCAGCATTTT

abundance: .
d_gene: .
v_gene: TRBV15
j_gene: TRBJ1-5
CDR3aa: CATSRDLQSNQPQHF
CDR3nt: TGTGCCACCAGCAGAGATCTACAGTCAAATCAGCCCCAGCATTTT

abundance: .
d_gene: TRBD2
v_gene: TRBV10-1
j_gene: TRBJ2-1
CDR3aa: CASSHGRGGTYNEQFF
CDR3nt: TGCGCCAGCAGTCACGGGCGGGGGGGAACCTACAATGAGCAGTTCTTC